The 27 T cell receptor beta chains given below trace back to one sample, sequenced in a study of T cell responses to AZD1222 COVID-19 vaccine. TCRdb's table, derived via immunoSEQ multiplex PCR, lists solely in-frame clones and lacks some. The table records 120,000 or so clones, just over 90% of them present only once. Sample: peripheral blood, taken on day 0 of AZD1222 vaccination. The receptors were gathered from an adult in good health.

This clone occurred a few times. V usage is TRBV6-1 and J usage is TRBJ1-5; D is unresolved. This CDR3 comprises 15 residues. Per the germline V gene, CDR1 is MNHNS and CDR2 is SASEGT. V dropped 2 bases and J dropped 2 bases, with 10 bases sitting between them. CDR3 protein: CASSESGGRNQPQHF. The DNA of the CDR3 is TGTGCCAGCAGTGAAAGTGGTGGTCGCAATCAGCCCCAGCATTTT.

The rearrangement links TRBV29-1 to TRBJ2-1, with TRBD2 matching 14 bases. Germline-derived CDR1 and CDR2 are SQVTM and ANQGSEA. Germline trimming cut 3 bases from V and 2 bases from J; bases unmatched to any gene: 6. CDR3 length equals 17 residues. This CDR3 reads CSVEGLAGANAYNEQFF. CDR3 sequence (DNA): TGCAGCGTTGAGGGACTAGCGGGAGCAAATGCCTACAATGAGCAGTTCTTC.

The chain joins TRBV5-1 to TRBJ2-7; 7 positions match TRBD1. The germline CDR1 and CDR2 sequences are SGHRS and YFSETQ. V trimming: 0 bases; J trimming: 2 bases; junction bases outside the gene matches: 2. The CDR3 extends over 14 amino acids. CDR3 in amino acids: CASSLGDSTYEQYF. In DNA form, the CDR3 reads TGCGCCAGCAGCTTGGGGGACAGCACCTACGAGCAGTACTTC.

The chain employs TRBV7-8 and TRBJ1-5; the D gene is possibly TRBD1 (6 bases). Germline CDR1 and CDR2: SGHVS and FQNEAQ. The CDR3 loop spans 15 amino acids. V lost 5 bases to trimming and J lost 4 bases, with 15 bases between them. The CDR3 here is CASSTYRVSNQPQHF. For the CDR3, the DNA is TGTGCCAGCAGCACCTACAGGGTATCAAATCAGCCCCAGCATTTT.

The CDR3 loop reads CASSQKEGDGYTF. The DNA for the CDR3 is TGTGCCAGCAGCCAAAAGGAGGGCGATGGCTACACCTTC. This chain joins TRBV4-2 and TRBJ1-2; D gene uncertain. Between the trimmed V and J ends, which lost 2 bases and 6 bases, there was a span of 10 bases. CDR3 size: 13 residues. Germline V gene lookup returns CDR1 LGHNA and CDR2 YNFKEQ.

This chain connects TRBV19 to TRBJ2-7; maybe TRBD2 (6 bases). The CDR3 covers 15 residues. With 3 bases removed from V and 5 bases from J, the gap between germline ends came to 17 bases. Germline V gene lookup returns CDR1 LNHDA and CDR2 SQIVND (reference sequence). CDR3 coding DNA: TGTGCCAGTAGTATTGGCCCGGGAGTCGGGGACGAGCAGTACTTC. Amino acids: CASSIGPGVGDEQYF.

This chain joins TRBV19 and TRBJ2-5; 8 bases match TRBD2. The CDR3 contains 15 residues. The V segment lost 3 bases and the J segment 5 bases; nucleotides outside the gene matches: 8. The V gene's germline CDR1 is LNHDA and CDR2 SQIVND (reference sequence). The DNA for the CDR3 is TGTGCCAGTAGTATGGCGGGGGGCCCAGCGGAGACCCAGTACTTC. Encoded protein: CASSMAGGPAETQYF.

J is TRBJ2-3 and V is TRBV7-8, with D uncertain. The germline V gene has CDR1 SGHVS and CDR2 FQNEAQ. The V and J ends lost 1 base and 2 bases respectively, with 16 bases between them. The CDR3 has 17 amino acids. The CDR3 is CASSLGVAGGTTDTQYF. As DNA, the CDR3 is TGTGCCAGCAGCTTAGGAGTCGCAGGCGGAACCACAGATACGCAGTATTTT.

This sequence joins TRBV7-9 and TRBJ2-2, with D maybe TRBD2 (6 bases). Trimming stripped 0 bases from V and 8 bases from J, with 10 bases between. Germline CDR1 SEHNR, CDR2 FQNEAQ (reference sequence). This CDR3 has 14 residues. CDR3 in DNA: TGTGCCAGCAGCTTAGCCCCCGCGGGGGGGGAGCTGTTTTTT. Its translation: CASSLAPAGGELFF.

The chain joins TRBV7-8 to TRBJ2-3; D is unclear. V lost 6 bases and J 4 bases, leaving 20 bases between the germline ends. The CDR3 runs 16 residues. Germline V gene lookup returns CDR1 SGHVS and CDR2 FQNEAQ. The CDR3 spells CASRSRYPPFSDTQYF. Written as DNA, the CDR3 is TGTGCCAGCAGATCACGGTACCCTCCCTTCTCAGATACGCAGTATTTT. Variable domain in full (rest from reference TRBV7-8 and TRBJ2-3): GAGVSQSPRYKVAKRGQDVALRCDPISGHVSLFWYQQALGQGPEFLTYFQNEAQLDKSGLPSDRFFAERPEGSVSTLKIQRTQQEDSAVYLCASRSRYPPFSDTQYFGPGTRLTVL.

This clone was recorded once. V and J are TRBV5-1 and TRBJ1-1; perhaps TRBD1 as D (5 bases). Germline values: CDR1 SGHRS, CDR2 YFSETQ. Deletions cut 4 bases from V and 3 bases from J, with 10 bases between. The CDR3 contains 13 residues. CDR3 in DNA: TGCGCCAGCAGCCTCAAAGGGGACACTGAAGCTTTCTTT. It translates to CASSLKGDTEAFF.

The V and J genes are TRBV5-1 and TRBJ2-6, with TRBD2 matching 14 bases. This CDR3 has 19 amino acids. Per the germline V gene, CDR1 is SGHRS and CDR2 is YFSETQ. V trimming: 3 bases; J trimming: 5 bases; junction bases outside the gene matches: 10. DNA of the CDR3: TGCGCCAGCAGCTGGGGTCGACTAGCGGGAGGGCATCGGGCCAACGTCCTGACTTTC. It is translated as CASSWGRLAGGHRANVLTF. Combining the CDR3 with reference TRBV5-1 and TRBJ2-6 gives the whole variable domain KAGVTQTPRYLIKTRGQQVTLSCSPISGHRSVSWYQQTPGQGLQFLFEYFSETQRNKGNFPGRFSGRQFSNSRSEMNVSTLELGDSALYLCASSWGRLAGGHRANVLTFGAGSRLTVL.

The CDR3 region is CSGAQSMNTEAFF. In DNA form, the CDR3 reads TGCAGCGGAGCCCAGAGCATGAACACTGAAGCTTTCTTT. V usage is TRBV29-1 and J usage is TRBJ1-1; D is uncertain. The CDR3 extends over 13 amino acids. The V end lost 7 bases, the J end lost 0 bases, and 12 bases lay between the germline ends. Germline V lookup: CDR1 SQVTM, CDR2 ANQGSEA.

This clone was seen once. The CDR3, as DNA: TGTGCCAGCAGGCCCGGGCGGGGGCAGGTGGCCGGGGAGCTGTTTTTT. Protein: CASRPGRGQVAGELFF. The chain has TRBV11-2 and TRBJ2-2, with D maybe TRBD2 (7 bases). The ends were cut back, 6 bases at V and 6 bases at J, with 20 bases in the middle. In germline, CDR1 is SGHAT, CDR2 FQNNGV. The CDR3 has 16 residues. The whole variable domain, remainder taken from reference TRBV11-2 and TRBJ2-2, is EAGVAQSPRYKIIEKRQSVAFWCNPISGHATLYWYQQILGQGPKLLIQFQNNGVVDDSQLPKDRFSAERLKGVDSTLKIQPAKLEDSAVYLCASRPGRGQVAGELFFGEGSRLTVL.

Only one count was recorded for this clone. The chain joins TRBV24-1 to TRBJ2-1; TRBD1 agrees at 9 bases. CDR3 length: 15 residues. The V gene end was trimmed by 8 bases and the J gene end by 4 bases; junction bases not matched to a gene: 8. Germline values: CDR1 KGHDR, CDR2 SFDVKD. In DNA, the CDR3 is TGTGCCACCAACGACGGGACAGGGTCTTACAATGAGCAGTTCTTC. This translates into CATNDGTGSYNEQFF.

J is TRBJ1-4 and V is TRBV5-6, with D hard to call. The V end lost 7 bases, the J end lost 7 bases, and 11 bases lay between the germline ends. Germline V lookup: CDR1 SGHDT, CDR2 YYEEEE. CDR3 length equals 12 residues. The CDR3: CASRGRGEKLFF. The CDR3 bases are TGTGCCAGCCGCGGCCGGGGTGAAAAACTGTTTTTT.

The chain has TRBV19 and TRBJ1-5; the D gene is possibly TRBD1 (6 bases). Germline V gene lookup returns CDR1 LNHDA and CDR2 SQIVND (reference sequence). This CDR3 is built from 14 residues. The V and J ends lost 8 bases and 5 bases respectively, with 16 bases between them. Here the CDR3 reads CASSAQQGHQPQHF. In DNA form, the CDR3 reads TGTGCCAGTTCCGCCCAACAGGGTCATCAGCCCCAGCATTTT. The full variable domain, in which reference TRBV19 and TRBJ1-5 provide the parts outside the CDR3, is DGGITQSPKYLFRKEGQNVTLSCEQNLNHDAMYWYRQDPGQGLRLIYYSQIVNDFQKGDIAEGYSVSREKKESFPLTVTSAQKNPTAFYLCASSAQQGHQPQHFGDGTRLSIL.

The chain links TRBV28 to TRBJ2-3; 9 bases line up with TRBD1. This CDR3 region has 16 residues. In germline, CDR1 is MDHEN, CDR2 SYDVKM. J was trimmed by 2 bases and V by 2 bases; bases with no gene match: 5. The CDR3 region has the DNA TGTGCCAGCAGTTTAAACAGGGGGCATAACACAGATACGCAGTATTTT. It encodes CASSLNRGHNTDTQYF.

The CDR3 reads CASSYSGRAYQETQYF. The CDR3 nucleotides are TGTGCCAGCAGTTACTCTGGCAGGGCGTACCAAGAGACCCAGTACTTC. J is TRBJ2-5 and V is TRBV6-5; possibly TRBD1 for D (5 bases). This CDR3 has 16 residues. Trimming left V 0 bases short and J 0 bases short, with 11 bases between. Looked up from germline, CDR1 is MNHEY and CDR2 is SVGAGI.

V usage is TRBV28 and J usage is TRBJ2-1; 8 positions agree with TRBD2. CDR3 size: 13 residues. Germline CDR1 reads MDHEN; CDR2 reads SYDVKM. V trimming: 6 bases; J trimming: 15 bases; junction bases outside the gene matches: 13. The CDR3 sequence is CASSPQSERESFF. The CDR3 DNA reads as TGTGCCAGCAGCCCCCAGAGCGAGCGGGAGTCGTTCTTC.

The V and J genes are TRBV7-9 and TRBJ1-1; D gene unclear. Germline lookup yields CDR1 SEHNR and CDR2 FQNEAQ (reference sequence). There are 12 residues in the CDR3. V was shortened by 2 bases and J by 5 bases, with 6 bases between the two germline ends. CDR3: CASSLMRTEAFF. The CDR3 coding sequence is TGTGCCAGCAGCTTAATGAGGACTGAAGCTTTCTTT.

The chain carries TRBV6-5 and TRBJ2-1; 11 positions match TRBD2. The CDR3 consists of 15 residues. The junction had 7 bases not matched to a gene; V was cut back by 0 bases and J by 12 bases. Germline CDR1 MNHEY, CDR2 SVGAGI. The CDR3 spells CASSYSRTSGSTQFF. In DNA form, the CDR3 reads TGTGCCAGCAGTTACTCGAGAACTAGCGGGAGTACGCAGTTCTTC.

The chain employs TRBV7-8 and TRBJ2-3; D call uncertain. The CDR3 sequence is 14 residues long. Deletions cut 7 bases from V and 2 bases from J, with 13 bases between. Germline loops: CDR1 SGHVS, CDR2 FQNEAQ. The CDR3 DNA is TGTGCCAGCACCGAATTATATGTCACAGATACGCAGTATTTT. Protein sequence: CASTELYVTDTQYF. Full variable domain (outside the CDR3, taken from reference TRBV7-8 and TRBJ2-3): GAGVSQSPRYKVAKRGQDVALRCDPISGHVSLFWYQQALGQGPEFLTYFQNEAQLDKSGLPSDRFFAERPEGSVSTLKIQRTQQEDSAVYLCASTELYVTDTQYFGPGTRLTVL.

V is TRBV11-2 and J is TRBJ2-2, with TRBD2 matching 13 bases. Germline CDR1 is SGHAT and CDR2 is FQNNGV. The junction had 14 bases not matched to a gene; V was cut back by 5 bases and J by 5 bases. The CDR3 is made up of 19 amino acids. In nucleotides, the CDR3 is TGTGCCAGCAGCCCTAGCCGGACTAGCGGGAGAAGTTTAACCGGGGAGCTGTTTTTT. This gives the protein CASSPSRTSGRSLTGELFF.

The J gene is TRBJ1-1, the V gene TRBV2; D remains ambiguous. CDR1 is SNHLY and CDR2 is FYNNEI in the germline V gene. The germline V and J ends were trimmed by 5 bases and 1 base, with 8 bases remaining between them. This CDR3 has 13 amino acids. As DNA, the CDR3 is TGTGCCAGCAGTCTTACAAGGAACACTGAAGCTTTCTTT. Translating it yields CASSLTRNTEAFF.

The V and J genes are TRBV28 and TRBJ2-7; D ambiguous. Germline values: CDR1 MDHEN, CDR2 SYDVKM. V was clipped by 4 bases and J by 3 bases, with 13 bases between them. The CDR3 consists of 14 residues. The CDR3 DNA reads TGTGCCAGCAGTTCTCCGGGTCCATACTACGAGCAGTACTTC. It specifies CASSSPGPYYEQYF.

The chain joins TRBV4-1 to TRBJ2-1; D is perhaps TRBD1 (5 bases). V was pared by 0 bases and J by 4 bases, with 13 bases between. The CDR3 has 16 residues. Germline CDR1 MGHRA, CDR2 YSYEKL. CDR3 sequence reads: CASSQDWPGKYNEQFF. The CDR3 DNA is TGCGCCAGCAGCCAAGATTGGCCAGGGAAATACAATGAGCAGTTCTTC.